This entry lists 12 T cell receptor beta chains sequenced from one sample in a study of read filtering for tumor transcriptome and immune sequencing. The library was built from about 400 ng RNA with molecular barcoded adaptors for alpha/delta and beta/gamma chains. TCRdb processed the reads anew with MiXCR; each CDR3 protein has one entry. The repertoire holds more than 55,000 distinct CDR3 sequences, 20% to 25% seen once, with approximately 17% in the top ten. Sequencing was done on a sample of a population of CD138-negative cells sorted from bone marrow. The receptors were sampled from a donor at least 40 years old with multiple myeloma.

This clonotype appeared many times. J is TRBJ1-6 and V is TRBV7-2; weak D call: TRBD1 (5 bases). The CDR3 length is 16 residues. V lost 4 bases, J lost 3 bases, and 13 bases lay in between. Germline V gene lookup returns CDR1 SGHTA and CDR2 FQGNSA. CDR3 residues: CASSSNRDHYNSPLHF. CDR3 in DNA: TGTGCCAGCAGCTCGAACCGGGACCACTATAATTCACCCCTCCACTTT. Full variable domain (outside the CDR3, taken from reference TRBV7-2 and TRBJ1-6): GAGVSQSPSNKVTEKGKDVELRCDPISGHTALYWYRQSLGQGLEFLIYFQGNSAPDKSGLPSDRFSAERTGGSVSTLTIQRTQQEDSAVYLCASSSNRDHYNSPLHFGNGTRLTVT.

This clonotype was picked up a small number of times. The genes are TRBV12-3 or TRBV12-4 and TRBJ2-5, with no clear D. There are 12 residues in the CDR3. V gave up 4 bases and J gave up 5 bases, with 8 bases separating them. The CDR3 loop reads CASSSRLETQYF. Written as DNA, the CDR3 is TGTGCCAGCAGTTCTAGATTGGAGACCCAGTACTTC.

As for this clonotype: Given a much more abundant clone one base away, this may be a read error. The rearrangement joins TRBV29-1 to TRBJ2-1; 7 bases are shared with TRBD2. There are 14 residues in the CDR3. The germline CDR1 and CDR2 sequences are SQVTM and ANQGSEA. As DNA, the CDR3 is TGCAGCGTTGAGGGCGGGAGTCCTTCCGTAGAGCAGCTCTTC. This encodes CSVEGGSPSVEQLF.

The V and J genes are TRBV6-5 and TRBJ1-2, with D maybe TRBD1 (6 bases). The length of the CDR3 is 15 residues. CDR1 MNHEY and CDR2 SVGAGI come from the germline V gene. Trimming removed 3 bases from V and 2 bases from J, with 13 bases in between. CDR3 loop: CASSYKGGSNYGYTF. The CDR3 DNA reads TGTGCCAGCAGTTATAAGGGGGGTTCGAACTATGGCTACACCTTC.

This clonotype appeared a few times. One end of the junction does not line up with germline, which may come from a read error. The gene calls are TRBV7-7 and TRBJ2-7, with D perhaps given as TRBD1 or TRBD2 (6 bases each). The CDR3 totals 15 residues. Germline V gene sequence: CDR1 SSHAT, CDR2 FNYEAQ (reference sequence). The DNA for the CDR3 is TGTGCTAGCAGCTTAGGACGGGGGCCAACCTACGAGCAGTACTTC. It encodes CASSLGRGPTYEQYF.

This clonotype occurred many times. V usage is TRBV29-1 and J usage is TRBJ2-7; D might be TRBD1 or TRBD2, each matching 5 bases. CDR1 is SQVTM and CDR2 is ANQGSEA in the germline V gene. This CDR3 is 14 amino acids long. Between the trimmed V and J ends, which lost 5 bases and 5 bases, there was a span of 19 bases. CDR3 coding DNA: TGCAGCGTTTTAATCGGGACGGCTCCTGACGAGCAGTACTTC. It is translated as CSVLIGTAPDEQYF.

The sample holds many counts of this clonotype. In DNA form, the CDR3 reads TGCGCCAGCAGCCAACCCTTAGCGGGCGCGAACACCGGGGAGCTGTTTTTT. Amino acid sequence: CASSQPLAGANTGELFF. V is TRBV4-1 and J is TRBJ2-2, with TRBD2 matching over 7 bases. Trimming at V came to 2 bases and at J to 0 bases, leaving 6 bases not matched to a gene. The CDR3 is made up of 17 amino acids. CDR1 is MGHRA and CDR2 is YSYEKL in the germline V gene.

This clonotype was picked up a small number of times. The chain links TRBV15 to TRBJ2-3; 10 bases are a match to TRBD2. CDR3 length: 16 residues. After removal of 5 bases from V and 0 bases from J, the junction contained 5 bases not matched to a gene. Germline V lookup: CDR1 LNHNV, CDR2 YYDKDF (reference sequence). The CDR3 nucleotides are TGTGCCACCAGCTCCCGGACTAGCGGTAGCACAGATACGCAGTATTTT. This codes for CATSSRTSGSTDTQYF.

As for this clonotype: The final CDR3 position lacks the conserved phenylalanine or tryptophan, pointing to a likely read error. It is unclear where the CDR3 begins or ends on the DNA, so no DNA is shown, and the CDR3 is as TCRdb lists it. The chain employs TRBV7-8 and TRBJ2-1; TRBD1 is taken as the D call from the table, unchecked against the DNA. Germline V CDR1 and CDR2: SGHVS, FQNEAQ. With termini counted, the CDR3 has 16 amino acids. The CDR3 reads CASSRDRDSSYNEQSY.

The J gene is TRBJ2-3, the V gene TRBV12-3 or TRBV12-4; D remains unclear. The V end lost 3 bases, the J end lost 4 bases, and 8 bases lay between the germline ends. This CDR3 region has 13 residues. The CDR3 loop is CASSFPVADTQYF. The CDR3 region has the DNA TGTGCCAGCAGTTTCCCCGTTGCAGATACGCAGTATTTT.

Ten or more counts support this clonotype. This rearrangement joins TRBV6-5 to TRBJ1-1; 8 positions match TRBD1. There are 14 residues in the CDR3. V was clipped by 5 bases and J by 11 bases; unmatched bases: 13. Germline CDR1 and CDR2: MNHEY and SVGAGI. Here the CDR3 DNA reads TGTGCCAGCAGTACCGGGGCAGGGGGCGGGGACGCTTTCTTT. It translates to CASSTGAGGGDAFF.

A note on this clonotype: A much larger clone differs by one base, so this may be a read error. The rearrangement links TRBV10-2 to TRBJ1-1; D might be TRBD1 (6 bases). Germline lookup yields CDR1 WSHSY and CDR2 SAAADI. Trimming removed 3 bases at V and 10 bases at J, with 15 bases between. The CDR3 extends over 13 amino acids. The CDR3 reads CASSDGQYPGAFF. The CDR3 DNA reads as TGCGCCAGCAGTGATGGACAGTACCCTGGAGCTTTCTTT.